This entry features one T cell receptor (beta chain) sequence. Repertoires were sampled repeatedly during chemoradiotherapy. These data come from a study of chemoradiotherapy in HPV16-positive cancers. Data came from immunoSEQ multiplex PCR; TCRdb stores just in-frame clones and leaves some out. This sample carries 36,000 or so clones, roughly 75% of them seen once, and the ten largest clones take 3% to 4.5%. Germline CDR1 and CDR2: ENHRY and SYGVKD. The CDR3 has 14 amino acids. The V end lost 4 bases, the J end lost 1 base, and 8 bases lay between the germline ends. The chain links TRBV10-3 to TRBJ1-5; D ambiguous. This receptor was taken from a human donor with HPV-associated anogenital cancer. This specimen consisted of blood, obtained from a patient who underwent chemoradiotherapy. CDR3 DNA: TGTGCCATCAGTGCGGATCCCAGCAATCAGCCCCAGCATTTT. Translated, it gives CAISADPSNQPQHF.